The 29 T cell receptor beta chains given below trace back to one sample, sequenced in a study of blood T cell repertoires in COVID-19 (dated by TCRdb to 2020 to 2021). Library generation was performed with the immunoSEQ multiplex PCR assay. The table was pulled from immuneACCESS by TCRdb, which kept in-frame rearrangements only. Such tables lose some clones; where checked, under half of the loss comes from unresolved V genes, and the rest has no known cause. Here the sample has 410,000 or so clones; 70% to 90% occur a single time. The top ten hold 1.5% to 1.9% of the sample. Input material: peripheral blood. Every receptor here comes from a woman in her 40s with COVID-19, enrolled during active disease.

The rearrangement links TRBV29-1 to TRBJ1-1, with 10 nucleotides matching TRBD1. The CDR3 runs to 15 residues. The ends lost 4 bases at V and 4 bases at J; junction bases unmatched: 9. Germline CDR1 SQVTM, CDR2 ANQGSEA. CDR3 sequence: CSVGQDRGVGTEAFF. In nucleotides, the CDR3 is TGCAGCGTTGGCCAGGACAGGGGGGTCGGCACTGAAGCTTTCTTT.

V gene TRBV9 combines with J gene TRBJ2-3, with 8 bases aligning to TRBD2. After removal of 2 bases from V and 5 bases from J, the junction contained 7 bases not matched to a gene. The germline CDR1 and CDR2 sequences are SGDLS and YYNGEE. There are 15 residues in the CDR3. The CDR3 DNA follows: TGTGCCAGCAGCGTTACTAGCGGCTACGTAGATACGCAGTATTTT. It encodes CASSVTSGYVDTQYF.

A few counts support this clone. The genes are TRBV28 and TRBJ1-1; a possible D gene is TRBD1 (5 bases). Germline V gene sequence: CDR1 MDHEN, CDR2 SYDVKM. The CDR3 loop spans 13 amino acids. V lost 10 bases to trimming and J lost 1 base, with 13 bases between them. Written as DNA, the CDR3 is TGTGCCACCGCGACAGACCCGAACACTGAAGCTTTCTTT. Translating it yields CATATDPNTEAFF.

This clone was observed once. V gene TRBV18 combines with J gene TRBJ2-1; D gene ambiguous. CDR1 KGHSH and CDR2 LQKENI come from the germline V gene. The ends were cut back, 3 bases at V and 0 bases at J, with 9 bases in the middle. The CDR3 consists of 15 residues. The CDR3 is CASSPAVSSYNEQFF. For the CDR3, the DNA is TGTGCCAGCTCACCGGCTGTAAGCTCCTACAATGAGCAGTTCTTC.

This clone was detected once. The gene calls are TRBV18 and TRBJ1-3, with D possibly matching TRBD1 (6 bases). The V end lost 1 base, the J end lost 0 bases, and 10 bases lay between the germline ends. CDR1 and CDR2 from the germline V gene are KGHSH and LQKENI. The CDR3 has 16 amino acids. In DNA form, the CDR3 reads TGTGCCAGCTCACCACTTGACAGGACCTCTGGAAACACCATATATTTT. It encodes CASSPLDRTSGNTIYF.

The rearrangement links TRBV6-4 to TRBJ2-1; 7 bases are shared with TRBD1. The V gene end was trimmed by 2 bases and the J gene end by 6 bases; junction bases not matched to a gene: 7. Germline CDR1 MRHNA, CDR2 SNTAGT. The CDR3 is 15 residues long. CDR3 coding DNA: TGTGCCAGCAGTGACCCGACAGGGATTAGCAATGAGCAGTTCTTC. The encoded protein is CASSDPTGISNEQFF.

Concerning this clone itself: The junction shows a germline mismatch at one end, possibly a read error. The chain recombines TRBV29-1 with TRBJ1-1; D is unresolved. Per germline, CDR1 SQVTM and CDR2 ANQGSEA. This CDR3 region has 15 residues. The CDR3 DNA sequence: TGCAGCGTAGAAGATACGGAAACTAGAAACACTGAAGCTTTCTTT. As protein: CSVEDTETRNTEAFF.

The chain combines TRBV4-2 with TRBJ1-4; D is uncertain. Germline assignment: CDR1 LGHNA and CDR2 YNFKEQ. The CDR3 is 13 amino acids. Trimming removed 2 bases from V and 8 bases from J, with 9 bases in between. The CDR3: CASSQPVEEKLFF. CDR3 bases: TGTGCCAGCAGCCAACCAGTGGAGGAAAAACTGTTTTTT.

The chain is built from TRBV15 and TRBJ2-7, with a possible D match to TRBD1 (6 bases). With 6 bases removed from V and 6 bases from J, the gap between germline ends came to 21 bases. The CDR3 has 15 residues. The V gene's germline CDR1 is LNHNV and CDR2 YYDKDF (reference sequence). The CDR3 reads CATSYYRDTGSEQYF. The CDR3 DNA reads as TGTGCCACCAGTTATTACCGGGACACAGGAAGCGAGCAGTACTTC.

Remarks on this clone: Other nucleotide sequences in the sample specify the same CDR3. The chain uses TRBV28 and TRBJ2-3, with TRBD2 matching over 10 bases. J lost 2 bases, V lost 3 bases, and 2 bases had no gene match. In germline, CDR1 is MDHEN, CDR2 SYDVKM. This CDR3 is 15 amino acids long. The CDR3 bases are TGTGCCAGCAGTTTGAGCGGGGGGGCCACAGATACGCAGTATTTT. Amino acid sequence: CASSLSGGATDTQYF.

This chain links TRBV19 with TRBJ2-7, with 12 bases lining up with TRBD1. From germline, CDR1 is LNHDA and CDR2 SQIVND (reference sequence). The CDR3 spans 15 residues. V shed 6 bases and J 3 bases; nucleotides not matched to a gene: 6. The CDR3 loop reads CASREGQGAIYEQYF. Written as DNA, the CDR3 is TGTGCCAGTAGGGAGGGACAGGGGGCGATCTACGAGCAGTACTTC.

This clone came up once. The V gene is TRBV15, the J gene TRBJ1-3; no clear D. The germline V gene encodes CDR1 LNHNV and CDR2 YYDKDF (reference sequence). CDR3 size: 15 residues. Deletions cut 0 bases from V and 3 bases from J, with 9 bases between. The CDR3 coding sequence is TGTGCCACCAGCAGAGATCGGCCAGGTGGAAACACCATATATTTT. It translates to CATSRDRPGGNTIYF.

The chain combines TRBV2 with TRBJ1-1, with unresolved D. This CDR3 is built from 14 residues. V lost 7 bases, J lost 5 bases, and 17 bases lay in between. The germline V gene has CDR1 SNHLY and CDR2 FYNNEI. The CDR3 sequence: CASIFAVLETEAFF. CDR3 in DNA: TGTGCCAGCATATTCGCAGTACTAGAGACTGAAGCTTTCTTT. Combining the CDR3 with reference TRBV2 and TRBJ1-1 gives the whole variable domain EPEVTQTPSHQVTQMGQEVILRCVPISNHLYFYWYRQILGQKVEFLVSFYNNEISEKSEIFDDQFSVERPDGSNFTLKIRSTKLEDSAMYFCASIFAVLETEAFFGQGTRLTVV.

The V and J genes are TRBV5-4 and TRBJ1-4, with 7 bases that match TRBD1. This CDR3 has 15 residues. V shed 5 bases, J shed 0 bases, and the junction held 4 bases outside the gene matches. Germline-derived CDR1 and CDR2 are SGHNT and YYREEE (reference sequence). The CDR3 here is CASRPGTATNEKLFF. The CDR3 DNA sequence: TGTGCCAGCAGGCCCGGGACAGCAACTAATGAAAAACTGTTTTTT.

This rearrangement joins TRBV15 to TRBJ2-1, with 10 positions matching TRBD2. The junction had 6 bases not matched to a gene; V was cut back by 6 bases and J by 4 bases. The CDR3 spans 15 residues. The germline V gene has CDR1 LNHNV and CDR2 YYDKDF (reference sequence). The CDR3 region is CATRRRSGGYNEQFF. The CDR3 region has the DNA TGTGCCACCAGAAGACGTAGCGGGGGGTACAATGAGCAGTTCTTC. The full variable domain, its missing parts supplied by reference TRBV15 and TRBJ2-1, is DAMVIQNPRYQVTQFGKPVTLSCSQTLNHNVMYWYQQKSSQAPKLLFHYYDKDFNNEADTPDNFQSRRPNTSFCFLDIRSPGLGDTAMYLCATRRRSGGYNEQFFGPGTRLTVL.

Turning to this clone: The same CDR3 is also encoded by other DNA sequences in this sample. The chain combines TRBV5-1 with TRBJ2-5; tentative D call: TRBD1 (5 bases). Germline V gene data show CDR1 as SGHRS and CDR2 as YFSETQ. V was pared by 0 bases and J by 3 bases, with 9 bases between. The CDR3 totals 14 residues. As DNA, the CDR3 is TGCGCCAGCAGCTTGGGTGGGGCGGAAGAGACCCAGTACTTC. It encodes CASSLGGAEETQYF.

The chain has TRBV7-3 and TRBJ2-1; 12 bases are shared with TRBD2. The CDR3 has 19 residues. V shed 6 bases, J shed 2 bases, and the junction held 14 bases outside the gene matches. Germline V lookup: CDR1 SGHTA, CDR2 FQGTGA. CDR3: CASRTLSTSGGDPYNEQFF. The CDR3 nucleotides read TGTGCCAGCAGGACGCTTTCGACTAGCGGGGGAGACCCCTACAATGAGCAGTTCTTC.

J is TRBJ2-7 and V is TRBV5-1, with 8 bases fitting TRBD1. V lost 1 base to trimming and J lost 5 bases; unmatched junction nucleotides: 5. The CDR3 is 14 amino acids. Germline V gene lookup returns CDR1 SGHRS and CDR2 YFSETQ. In DNA form, the CDR3 reads TGCGCCAGCAGCTTGCGGCAGGGGGCCGACGAGCAGTACTTC. Its protein product is CASSLRQGADEQYF.

The chain employs TRBV5-1 and TRBJ2-7, with D perhaps matching TRBD2 (5 bases). This CDR3 is 13 amino acids long. Trimming stripped 6 bases from V and 5 bases from J, with 15 bases between. The germline V gene encodes CDR1 SGHRS and CDR2 YFSETQ. CDR3 loop: CASTKGDSNEQYF. CDR3 in DNA: TGCGCCAGCACGAAGGGAGATTCGAACGAGCAGTACTTC. The full variable domain, in which reference TRBV5-1 and TRBJ2-7 provide the parts outside the CDR3, is KAGVTQTPRYLIKTRGQQVTLSCSPISGHRSVSWYQQTPGQGLQFLFEYFSETQRNKGNFPGRFSGRQFSNSRSEMNVSTLELGDSALYLCASTKGDSNEQYFGPGTRLTVT.

The V call is TRBV4-1, the J call TRBJ2-1, with D tentatively TRBD2 (5 bases). The CDR3 contains 15 residues. Trimming cost V 1 base and J 8 bases, with 15 bases left between them. The germline gives CDR1 MGHRA, CDR2 YSYEKL. The CDR3 nucleotides read TGCGCCAGCAGCCAAGTTCCACTAGGAAGCTATGAGCAGTTCTTC. This translates into CASSQVPLGSYEQFF.

V is TRBV29-1 and J is TRBJ1-1; D may be TRBD1 (5 bases). Germline V gives CDR1 SQVTM, CDR2 ANQGSEA. V shed 7 bases and J shed 4 bases, with 19 bases lying between them. There are 14 residues in the CDR3. As DNA, the CDR3 is TGCAGCGGCCTCGGGGGTAGAAAAGCCACTGAAGCTTTCTTT. Protein sequence: CSGLGGRKATEAFF.

This sequence joins TRBV28 and TRBJ1-1; TRBD1 matches 10 bases. Trimming at V came to 7 bases and at J to 11 bases, leaving 7 bases not matched to a gene. CDR3 length: 12 residues. CDR1 is MDHEN and CDR2 is SYDVKM in the germline V gene. The CDR3 DNA reads as TGTGCCAGCACCGAGACAGGGGGCTTGGCTTTCTTT. Translation: CASTETGGLAFF.

The J gene is TRBJ1-2, the V gene TRBV28; D unclear. The CDR3 loop spans 12 amino acids. CDR1 is MDHEN and CDR2 is SYDVKM in the germline V gene. Trimming cost V 6 bases and J 5 bases, with 10 bases left between them. The CDR3 coding sequence is TGTGCCAGCAGAGCGGGGAGTTATGGCTACACCTTC. It is translated as CASRAGSYGYTF.

The rearrangement joins TRBV21-1 to TRBJ1-1; the D call in the table, TRBD1, was not verified against the DNA. TRBV21-1 is designated a pseudogene. The CDR3 is 14 residues long. The CDR3 DNA sequence: TGTGCCAGCAGCATCGGACAGGGGCTAAATGAAGCTTTCTTT. The encoded protein is CASSIGQGLNEAFF.

The J gene is TRBJ2-7, the V gene TRBV18; no reliable D call. V was clipped by 5 bases and J by 4 bases, with 9 bases between them. CDR1 and CDR2 (germline): KGHSH, LQKENI. The CDR3 loop spans 12 amino acids. The CDR3 spells CASSATQYEQYF. CDR3 nucleotides: TGTGCCAGCTCAGCCACACAATACGAGCAGTACTTC.

This chain uses TRBV4-2 with TRBJ2-1, with a weak D call TRBD2 (6 bases). V lost 1 base, J lost 5 bases, and 15 bases lay in between. This CDR3 comprises 16 residues. The V gene's germline CDR1 is LGHNA and CDR2 YNFKEQ. CDR3 amino acids: CASSQGKGTGDNEQFF. The CDR3 DNA follows: TGTGCCAGCAGCCAAGGAAAGGGGACGGGGGACAATGAGCAGTTCTTC.

The chain is built from TRBV9 and TRBJ2-7, with 10 positions matching TRBD1. V shed 0 bases and J 2 bases; nucleotides not matched to a gene: 8. Germline CDR1 is SGDLS and CDR2 is YYNGEE. The CDR3 is 17 amino acids. CDR3 nucleotides: TGTGCCAGCAGCGTAGGGGGGACAGGGGATGAGGCCTACGAGCAGTACTTC. It translates to CASSVGGTGDEAYEQYF.

This clone was detected once. The chain combines TRBV30 with TRBJ2-5; D ambiguous. The CDR3 loop spans 11 amino acids. V was shortened by 4 bases and J by 2 bases, with 5 bases between the two germline ends. Germline V gives CDR1 GTSNPN, CDR2 SVGIG (reference sequence). This CDR3 reads CAWNNQETQYF. Written as DNA, the CDR3 is TGTGCCTGGAATAATCAAGAGACCCAGTACTTC.

CDR3 sequence reads: CASCSDPRQGPRLGTDTQYF. The CDR3, as DNA: TGTGCCAGCTGCTCCGACCCCCGACAGGGGCCGAGGTTGGGCACAGATACGCAGTATTTT. The V and J genes are TRBV28 and TRBJ2-3, with 8 bases lining up with TRBD1. Germline-derived CDR1 and CDR2 are MDHEN and SYDVKM. Trimming removed 8 bases from V and 1 base from J; junction bases left unmatched: 23. The CDR3 is 20 amino acids. Based on the CDR3 plus reference TRBV28 and TRBJ2-3, the full variable domain is DVKVTQSSRYLVKRTGEKVFLECVQDMDHENMFWYRQDPGLGLRLIYFSYDVKMKEKGDIPEGYSVSREKKERFSLILESASTNQTSMYLCASCSDPRQGPRLGTDTQYFGPGTRLTVL.